This T cell receptor (beta chain) was captured by sequencing in a study of shared clonotypes between healthy human individuals. Germline values: CDR1 MDHEN, CDR2 SYDVKM. The CDR3 consists of 14 residues. J gave up 6 bases and V 6 bases, and 11 bases lay outside the gene matches. Evenly divided among several immunoSEQ plates was the genomic DNA of each subset. The replicate PCRs on unsorted PBMC were given about 0.3 ug DNA, which is 30,000 to 35,000 T cell genomes. Original processing notes: Sequence data from immunoSEQ were junction-only and lacked quality scores; consequently, filtering differed. Profiled with immunoSEQ multiplex PCR; TCRdb holds only in-frame clones, not every one. V and J calls and clone size are copied from that table; D and trimming were computed from the DNA. The sample lists about 480,000 clones, about four fifths occurring once. General study results and limits: Researchers sampled only blood; tissue repertoires likely differ.

About this clone: Antigen: not known.

The clonotype originates from a woman between 40 and 50 years old in good health. Some clones in this sample may be carry-over from other donors' samples. The chain joins TRBV28 to TRBJ2-7; 7 bases map to TRBD1. The sequenced sample was PBMCs. In DNA form, the CDR3 reads TGTGCCAGCAGCTGGGATCAGGGGGTCCCCGAGCAGTACTTC. It codes for CASSWDQGVPEQYF.